Following are 4 T cell receptor beta chains from one sample sequenced in a study of T-cell memory formation after mild COVID-19. TCRdb recomputed calls from the 5' RACE reads with MiXCR, one row per CDR3 protein. The data show about 440,000 distinct CDR3 sequences, with roughly 20% seen just once and about 8.8% held by the top ten. The source material was PBMCs or a T cell subset sorted from them (not recorded which). Every receptor here comes from an adult woman who had mild COVID-19 (a few samples of this study predate the infection). Cell type and time point are not known.

The chain links TRBV7-8 to TRBJ2-2, with D possibly TRBD1 on 5 matching bases. The CDR3 is 16 amino acids. The germline V and J ends were trimmed by 1 base and 3 bases, with 12 bases remaining between them. Germline CDR1 reads SGHVS; CDR2 reads FQNEAQ. The CDR3, as DNA: TGTGCCAGCAGCTTAGAGTTCCCCAGGGACACCGGGGAGCTGTTTTTT. As protein: CASSLEFPRDTGELFF.

On this clonotype: Since no conserved phenylalanine or tryptophan closes the CDR3, a read error is the likely cause. The chain couples TRBV12-3 or TRBV12-4 to TRBJ1-2, with D tentatively TRBD1 (5 bases). V was clipped by 6 bases and J by 8 bases, with 16 bases between them. The CDR3 contains 13 residues. This CDR3 is CASSLRGPQGYTI. The CDR3 nucleotides are TGTGCCAGCAGCCTCCGGGGCCCTCAAGGCTACACCATC.

This clonotype was seen only a few times. This chain links TRBV19 with TRBJ1-6; D is possibly TRBD1 (5 bases). The CDR3 sequence is 16 residues long. Per the germline V gene, CDR1 is LNHDA and CDR2 is SQIVND (reference sequence). V lost 7 bases and J 5 bases, leaving 18 bases between the germline ends. The CDR3 is CASTIQGDRNNSPLHF. CDR3 DNA: TGTGCCAGTACCATCCAGGGCGATCGGAATAATTCACCCCTCCACTTT.

V is TRBV25-1 and J is TRBJ2-5, with D hard to call. The CDR3 totals 14 residues. Per germline, CDR1 MGHDK and CDR2 SYGVNS. The germline V and J ends were trimmed by 2 bases and 5 bases, with 12 bases remaining between them. CDR3 protein: CASSEDQWRETQYF. DNA of the CDR3: TGTGCCAGCAGTGAAGATCAATGGCGGGAGACCCAGTACTTC.